This T cell receptor beta chain derives from a study of cytomegalovirus exposure and HLA in healthy donors. The primer mix had 60 Vbeta and 13 Jbeta primers. The assay was immunoSEQ multiplex PCR, and TCRdb's table has in-frame clones only and misses some. This table holds 80,000 or so clones, roughly 76% found once. Study-level points and caveats: A later analysis by the authors found several of the most significant clusters apparently linked to common viral pathogens. Most TCR beta V segments were productive about 87% or about 30% of the time in an earlier analysis. The authors later found most CMV-associated TCR beta chains appeared HLA-restricted.

With regard to this clone: The antigen remains undetermined.

The CDR3 runs to 17 residues. The sequenced sample was PBMCs. The V and J genes are TRBV21-1 and TRBJ2-4; the table's D call, TRBD1, was not checked against the DNA. TRBV21-1 counts as a pseudogene. The source of this sequence is a male donor in good health and CMV-seropositive. The CDR3 spells CASSKEGTVSGINIQYF. Here the CDR3 DNA reads TGTGCCAGCAGCAAAGAAGGAACAGTCTCCGGTATAAACATTCAGTACTTC.